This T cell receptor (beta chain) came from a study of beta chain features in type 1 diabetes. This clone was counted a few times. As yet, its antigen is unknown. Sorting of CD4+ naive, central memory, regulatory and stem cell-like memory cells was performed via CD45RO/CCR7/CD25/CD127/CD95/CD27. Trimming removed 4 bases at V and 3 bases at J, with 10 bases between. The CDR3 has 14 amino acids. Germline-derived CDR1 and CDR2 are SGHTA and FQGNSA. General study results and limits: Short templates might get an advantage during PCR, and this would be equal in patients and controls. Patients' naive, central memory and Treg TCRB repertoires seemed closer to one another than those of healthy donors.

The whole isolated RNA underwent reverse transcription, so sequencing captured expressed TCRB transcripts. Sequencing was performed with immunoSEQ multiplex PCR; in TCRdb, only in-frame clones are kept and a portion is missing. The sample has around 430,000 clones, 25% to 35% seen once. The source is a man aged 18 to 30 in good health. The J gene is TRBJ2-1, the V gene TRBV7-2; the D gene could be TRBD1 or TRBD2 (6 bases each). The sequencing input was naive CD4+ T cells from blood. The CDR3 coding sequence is TGTGCCAGCAGCTCGGGGGCCAACTACAATGAGCAGTTCTTC. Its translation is CASSSGANYNEQFF.